The T cell receptor beta chain described here comes from a study of memory CD4+ T cells and cytomegalovirus serostatus. Study summary: Healthy Belgian adult donors included under ten CMV-positive and some 24 CMV-negative people.

Single viable CD3+CD4+CD8-CD45RO+ cells were sorted as the memory CD4+ T cells. Donors' CMV status reflects serum IgG against pp150, pp28, p38, p52. The CDR3 has 15 residues. Germline CDR1 ENHRY, CDR2 SYGVKD. The V gene lost 6 bases and the J gene lost 1 base, with 10 bases spanning the gap. Study results and caveats: Repertoires predicted CMV serostatus with median bootstrapped AUC of roughly 0.96.

Sequenced by immunoSEQ multiplex PCR; TCRdb stores in-frame clones only, minus some. The data hold about 41,000 clones, with about 85% observed a single time. Worth noting for this clone: Antigen specificity is unknown.

The rearrangement uses TRBV10-3 and TRBJ1-6; D gene ambiguous. Sequenced: memory CD4+ T cells from blood. This receptor was identified in an adult in good health and CMV-seronegative. CDR3 sequence (DNA): TGTGCCATCAGCAGACGAGAGTCCTATAATTCACCCCTCCACTTT. Translation gives CAISRRESYNSPLHF.